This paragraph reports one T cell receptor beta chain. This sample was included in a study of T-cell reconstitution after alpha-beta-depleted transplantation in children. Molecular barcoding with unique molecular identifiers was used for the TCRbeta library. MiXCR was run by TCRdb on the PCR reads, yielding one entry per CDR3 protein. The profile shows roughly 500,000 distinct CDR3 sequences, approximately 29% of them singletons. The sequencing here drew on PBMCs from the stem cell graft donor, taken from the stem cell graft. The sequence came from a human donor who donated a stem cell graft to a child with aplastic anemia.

The CDR3 protein is CASSLGGGRDTEAFF. The CDR3 coding sequence is TGTGCCAGCAGCTTAGGCGGGGGGAGGGACACTGAAGCTTTCTTT. The chain employs TRBV11-2 and TRBJ1-1, with a possible D match to TRBD1 (5 bases). The V and J ends lost 1 base and 3 bases respectively, with 12 bases between them. The germline V gene has CDR1 SGHAT and CDR2 FQNNGV. CDR3 size: 15 residues.